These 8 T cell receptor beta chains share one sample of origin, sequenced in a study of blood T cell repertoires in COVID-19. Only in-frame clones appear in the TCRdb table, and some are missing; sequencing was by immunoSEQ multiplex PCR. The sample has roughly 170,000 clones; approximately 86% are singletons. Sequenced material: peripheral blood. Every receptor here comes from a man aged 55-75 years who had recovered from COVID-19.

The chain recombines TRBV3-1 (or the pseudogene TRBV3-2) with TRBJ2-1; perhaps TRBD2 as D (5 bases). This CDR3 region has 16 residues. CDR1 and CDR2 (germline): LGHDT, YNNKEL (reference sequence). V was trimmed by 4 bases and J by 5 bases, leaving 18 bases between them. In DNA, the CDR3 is TGTGCCAGCAGCCCCCTGGGAGTAAGGGCGGACAATGAGCAGTTCTTC. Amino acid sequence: CASSPLGVRADNEQFF.

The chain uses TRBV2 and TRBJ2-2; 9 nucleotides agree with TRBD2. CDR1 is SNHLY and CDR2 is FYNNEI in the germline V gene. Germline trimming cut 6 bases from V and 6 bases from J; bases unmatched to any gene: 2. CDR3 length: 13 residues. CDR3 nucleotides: TGTGCCAGCAGGGGCGGGGGGGCCGGGGAGCTGTTTTTT. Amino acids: CASRGGGAGELFF.

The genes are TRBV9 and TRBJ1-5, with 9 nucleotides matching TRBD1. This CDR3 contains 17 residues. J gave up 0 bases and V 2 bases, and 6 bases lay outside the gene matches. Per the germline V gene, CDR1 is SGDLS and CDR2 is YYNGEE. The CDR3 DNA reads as TGTGCCAGCAGCGTCACAGGGGGCAAACATAGCAATCAGCCCCAGCATTTT. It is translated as CASSVTGGKHSNQPQHF.

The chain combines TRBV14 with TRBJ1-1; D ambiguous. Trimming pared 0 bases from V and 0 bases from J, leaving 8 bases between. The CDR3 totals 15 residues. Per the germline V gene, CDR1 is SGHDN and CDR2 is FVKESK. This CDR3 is CASSQERALNTEAFF. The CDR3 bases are TGTGCCAGCAGCCAAGAGCGTGCCTTGAACACTGAAGCTTTCTTT. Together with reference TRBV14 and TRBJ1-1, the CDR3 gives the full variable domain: EAGVTQFPSHSVIEKGQTVTLRCDPISGHDNLYWYRRVMGKEIKFLLHFVKESKQDESGMPNNRFLAERTGGTYSTLKVQPAELEDSGVYFCASSQERALNTEAFFGQGTRLTVV.

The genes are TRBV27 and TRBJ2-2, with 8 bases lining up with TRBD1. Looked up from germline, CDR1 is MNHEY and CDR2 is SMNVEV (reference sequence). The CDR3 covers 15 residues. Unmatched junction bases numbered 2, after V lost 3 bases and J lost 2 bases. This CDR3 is CASSFRGLNTGELFF. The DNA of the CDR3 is TGTGCCAGCAGTTTCAGGGGGCTCAACACCGGGGAGCTGTTTTTT.

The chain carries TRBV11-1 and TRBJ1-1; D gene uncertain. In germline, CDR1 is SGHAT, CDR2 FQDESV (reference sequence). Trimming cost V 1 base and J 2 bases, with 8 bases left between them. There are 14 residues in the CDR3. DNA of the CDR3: TGTGCCAGCAGCTTAGTCCCAGATAACACTGAAGCTTTCTTT. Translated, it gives CASSLVPDNTEAFF.

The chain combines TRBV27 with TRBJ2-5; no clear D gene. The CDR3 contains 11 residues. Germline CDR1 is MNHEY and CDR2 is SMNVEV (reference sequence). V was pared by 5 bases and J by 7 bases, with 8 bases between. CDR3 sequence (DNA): TGTGCCAGCAGTCAAATCGGGACCCAGTACTTC. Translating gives CASSQIGTQYF.

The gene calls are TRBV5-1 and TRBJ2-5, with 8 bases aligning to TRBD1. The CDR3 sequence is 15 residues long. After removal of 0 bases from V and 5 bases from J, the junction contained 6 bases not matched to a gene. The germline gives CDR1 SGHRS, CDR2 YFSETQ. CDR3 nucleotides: TGCGCCAGCAGCTTGGTCGGACAGGGTGAGGAGACCCAGTACTTC. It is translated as CASSLVGQGEETQYF.